Listed below are T cell receptor beta chains from one sample, sequenced in a study of shared clonotypes between healthy human individuals. Clones were read by immunoSEQ multiplex PCR, and TCRdb kept only the in-frame ones, dropping some. Of around 320,000 clones in the sample, 80% to 90% were seen once. The sample consisted of memory CD8+ T cells sorted from blood. The receptors were sampled from a man younger than 30 in good health. CDR3s include the opening cysteine and the closing phenylalanine or tryptophan. The size of a clone is reported for some rows only, either as once, few or many, or as a class for expanded clones.

V	size	J	CDR3
TRBV27	-	TRBJ2-3	CASSPIPGLFRWTDTQYF
TRBV30	-	TRBJ1-2	CAWSVGWGYGYTF
TRBV11-2	-	TRBJ2-7	CASSFGTAYEQYF
TRBV6-5	-	TRBJ1-1	CASSSLGENTEAFF
TRBV7-4	once	TRBJ2-4	CASSLDPGIQYF
TRBV5-6	-	TRBJ2-7	CASSLIVPYEQYF
TRBV27	-	TRBJ2-1	CASSPTDNEQFF
TRBV4-3	-	TRBJ1-2	CASSHRETANYGYTF
TRBV6-1	-	TRBJ1-5	CASSEWSGRNQPQHF
TRBV11-2	-	TRBJ1-6	CASSLGSGPPLHF
TRBV11-2	once	TRBJ2-2	CASRIRDSNTGELFF
TRBV6-1	-	TRBJ2-7	CASSLVDTYEQYF
TRBV29-1	once	TRBJ2-5	CSVEYTGMYQETQYF
TRBV7-9	-	TRBJ2-7	CASSLGGGLSYEQYF
TRBV9	-	TRBJ2-7	CASSATPGTSYEQYF
TRBV4-2	-	TRBJ2-5	CASSPGLQETQYF
TRBV11-2	-	TRBJ1-6	CASSSRGNNSPLHF
TRBV10-3	once	TRBJ1-5	CAISERGQGNQPQHF
TRBV11-2	-	TRBJ1-2	CASSPQQGIGYTF
TRBV27	-	TRBJ2-1	CASSLLLADPSYNEQFF
TRBV11-2	-	TRBJ2-5	CASSSDGDLETQYF
TRBV30	-	TRBJ2-3	CAWTSSGWEVGADTQYF
TRBV25-1	-	TRBJ1-1	CASSPRERDLLGTEAFF
TRBV10-1	-	TRBJ2-2	CASSEAAGELFF
TRBV7-2	-	TRBJ1-1	CASSLGGGTEAFF
TRBV15	-	TRBJ2-2	CATSRGRQDPNTGELFF
TRBV15	-	TRBJ2-2	CATQGFTGELFF
TRBV28	-	TRBJ1-1	CASRNGGLGLGNTEAFF
TRBV10-2	-	TRBJ2-3	CASRAPSGVIADTQYF
TRBV29-1	-	TRBJ1-2	CSVLHPGQGRSNYGYTF
TRBV6-5	-	TRBJ2-7	CASTQGYEQYF
TRBV7-9	-	TRBJ2-1	CASSLRAYSYNEQFF
TRBV7-3	-	TRBJ2-5	CASSLTGLAGETQYF
TRBV6-1	many	TRBJ2-7	CASTKGAGHSYEQYF
TRBV6-5	once	TRBJ2-7	CASRSGTRGSYEQYF
TRBV30	-	TRBJ2-1	CAWSTGQGGNNEQFF
TRBV4-1	-	TRBJ1-5	CASSQEAGIQPQHF
TRBV13	-	TRBJ2-3	CASSPAGTSGMDTQYF
TRBV4-3	few	TRBJ2-5	CASSQLVLAEQETQYF
TRBV2	-	TRBJ2-7	CASSERDRSSYEQYF
TRBV7-9	-	TRBJ1-2	CASSPPGPVYGYTF
TRBV19	once	TRBJ1-6	CASSPQGGYNSPLHF
TRBV7-9	-	TRBJ1-1	CASSIDRGLTTEAFF
TRBV5-4	-	TRBJ1-1	CASSPLREGGNTEAFF
TRBV11-1	-	TRBJ1-1	CASSRRTSNTEAFF
TRBV6-1	once	TRBJ2-2	CASRAITGELFF
TRBV5-1	-	TRBJ1-1	CASSLGQATEAFF
TRBV11-2	once	TRBJ2-1	CASSPGAGGAYNEQFF
TRBV7-2	-	TRBJ2-2	CASSLGPPGGELFF
TRBV4-1	-	TRBJ1-6	CASSPRVSSVNSPLHF
TRBV7-6	-	TRBJ2-1	CASSLWQTNNEQFF
TRBV5-1	-	TRBJ1-1	CASSFWGTNTEAFF
TRBV4-3	once	TRBJ2-1	CASSQEASGIIGPDNEQFF